This T cell receptor (beta chain) was observed in a study of healthy donors' naive CD4 and CD8 T cells. On the study more broadly: Donors spanned ages 20-25, 40-50 and 60-70 years, half female.

V was pared by 9 bases and J by 2 bases, with 2 bases of the junction left unmatched. CDR3 length: 13 residues. The V gene's germline CDR1 is KGHDR and CDR2 SFDVKD. Starting from approximately 500 ng of total RNA, TCR libraries were made with linear amplification. Each CDR3 protein gets one entry after TCRdb re-called the reads with MiXCR. The profile shows 200,000 or so distinct CDR3 sequences, around 80% of them singletons. The receptor comes from a pool of human donors in good health; the sample pools cells from several healthy donors. The sample was naive CD4+ and CD8+ T cells sorted from blood, pooled from several donors. The chain links TRBV24-1 to TRBJ2-1; 8 bases are a match to TRBD1. CDR3 region: CATGQGTYNEQFF. The CDR3 bases are TGTGCCACCGGACAGGGAACCTACAATGAGCAGTTCTTC.